The following is a T cell receptor beta chain sequence with its context. The antigen is unknown. The data belong to a study of liver allograft versus peripheral blood T cells. About the research overall: Graft-liver T cell receptor repertoires were compared against recipient peripheral blood repertoires. Findings and limits, study-wide: Liver allografts reportedly held T cell receptor repertoires unlike those in peripheral blood.

Each CDR3 protein gets one entry after TCRdb re-called the reads with MiXCR. The data contain 1,500 to 2,000 distinct CDR3 sequences, 16% of them singletons. This TCR was recovered from a human patient who had a liver transplant. Among the T cells, some may be from the graft donor.

The CDR3 spells CASSLARLAGAPKGQFF. DNA of the CDR3: TGTGCCAGCAGCTTAGCCCGACTAGCGGGGGCCCCTAAAGGGCAGTTCTTC. The rearrangement joins TRBV7-2 to TRBJ2-1, with 12 bases that match TRBD2. The germline CDR1 and CDR2 sequences are SGHTA and FQGNSA. There are 17 residues in the CDR3. J gave up 12 bases and V 0 bases, and 12 bases lay outside the gene matches.